This passage covers 10 T cell receptor beta chains from one sample sequenced in a study of CD8 T cells in ankylosing spondylitis. TCRdb itself ran the 5' RACE reads through MiXCR, one entry per CDR3 protein. The sample has fewer than 550,000 distinct CDR3 sequences, over 4% seen once. Whole-study findings and limits: There was a TCR beta motif, made of several highly homologous variants, that appeared characteristic of ankylosing spondylitis blood.

These TCRs' antigens remain unknown. Material for sequencing was blood, either unsorted or a sorted T cell fraction (not recorded which). The receptor source for this set is a male donor with ankylosing spondylitis.

In this sample, this clonotype turned up many times. The CDR3 nucleotides are TGTGCCAGCAGCTTAGTGCGGGGGTCCTACAATGAGCAGTTCTTC. Its translation is CASSLVRGSYNEQFF. The J gene is TRBJ2-1, the V gene TRBV7-2, with 7 bases matching TRBD2. The CDR3 covers 15 residues. With 1 base clipped from V and 1 base from J, the junction kept 1 base outside the gene matches. CDR1 and CDR2 (germline): SGHTA, FQGNSA.

The chain has TRBV11-2 and TRBJ1-1; D is ambiguous. CDR1 is SGHAT and CDR2 is FQNNGV in the germline V gene. This CDR3 comprises 15 residues. Trimming removed 5 bases from V and 1 base from J, with 14 bases in between. The chain's CDR3 is CASSRQRAANTEAFF. In DNA form, the CDR3 reads TGTGCCAGCAGCCGGCAAAGGGCGGCGAACACTGAAGCTTTCTTT. The complete variable domain, with remaining parts taken from reference TRBV11-2 and TRBJ1-1, reads EAGVAQSPRYKIIEKRQSVAFWCNPISGHATLYWYQQILGQGPKLLIQFQNNGVVDDSQLPKDRFSAERLKGVDSTLKIQPAKLEDSAVYLCASSRQRAANTEAFFGQGTRLTVV.

The V gene is TRBV28, the J gene TRBJ2-1; D is unclear. Per germline, CDR1 MDHEN and CDR2 SYDVKM. This CDR3 comprises 16 residues. V was shortened by 1 base and J by 0 bases, with 10 bases between the two germline ends. The DNA for the CDR3 is TGTGCCAGCAGTTTATCGGTCCCCAGCTCCTACAATGAGCAGTTCTTC. It yields the protein CASSLSVPSSYNEQFF.

At least ten counts were recorded for this clonotype. The genes are TRBV7-2 and TRBJ2-5, with TRBD1 matching 7 bases. CDR1 and CDR2 from the germline V gene are SGHTA and FQGNSA. This CDR3 contains 15 residues. V shed 4 bases, J shed 0 bases, and the junction held 5 bases outside the gene matches. The CDR3 nucleotides are TGTGCCAGCAGCTCCAGGGGGAATTACCAAGAGACCCAGTACTTC. Protein product: CASSSRGNYQETQYF.

This chain connects TRBV29-1 to TRBJ2-3, with 10 bases that match TRBD2. Trimming removed 1 base from V and 4 bases from J; junction bases left unmatched: 2. The CDR3 is 14 amino acids. Germline lookup yields CDR1 SQVTM and CDR2 ANQGSEA. The CDR3 DNA sequence: TGCAGCGTTGAAGGAGCGGGGGGGCCAGATACGCAGTATTTT. This sequence encodes CSVEGAGGPDTQYF.

The J gene is TRBJ1-5, the V gene TRBV6-2 or TRBV6-3; D not resolved. CDR1 is MNHEY, CDR2 SVGEGT, per germline. Trimming removed 7 bases at V and 3 bases at J, with 13 bases between. The CDR3 loop spans 14 amino acids. CDR3 sequence: CASTPYGDNQPQHF. DNA for the CDR3: TGTGCCAGCACTCCTTATGGGGACAATCAGCCCCAGCATTTT.

This clonotype was seen repeatedly, ten times or more. The rearrangement links TRBV25-1 to TRBJ1-4; no definite D call. Trimming shortened V by 1 base and J by 8 bases, and 14 bases separated the two germline ends. CDR1 and CDR2 from the germline V gene are MGHDK and SYGVNS. The CDR3 spans 15 residues. CDR3 DNA sequence: TGTGCCAGCAGTGAATTAGGGCCCGGTAGAGAAAAACTGTTTTTT. Translated, it gives CASSELGPGREKLFF.

This clonotype was recorded many times. This rearrangement joins TRBV4-1 to TRBJ2-6; 9 nucleotides line up with TRBD1. Germline V lookup: CDR1 MGHRA, CDR2 YSYEKL. V lost 1 base and J lost 0; bases outside the gene matches: 13. This CDR3 comprises 21 residues. The CDR3 DNA reads as TGCGCCAGCAGCCAAGGTTGGACAGGGGCGAATATTCACTCTGGGGCCAACGTCCTGACTTTC. Translation: CASSQGWTGANIHSGANVLTF.

This clonotype was counted many times. The chain has TRBV27 and TRBJ2-3; possibly TRBD2 for D (7 bases). The CDR3 spans 16 residues. Trimming removed 6 bases from V and 0 bases from J, with 16 bases in between. Germline V gives CDR1 MNHEY, CDR2 SMNVEV (reference sequence). The DNA of the CDR3 is TGTGCCAGCAGGTTTGGGGGGGGGCCTAGCACAGATACGCAGTATTTT. Its translation: CASRFGGGPSTDTQYF.

This clonotype was seen more than once but under ten times. V and J are TRBV18 and TRBJ2-7, with D tentatively TRBD1 or TRBD2 (5 bases each). CDR3 length: 14 residues. Germline assignment: CDR1 KGHSH and CDR2 LQKENI. V was pared by 2 bases and J by 8 bases, with 16 bases between. Here the CDR3 DNA reads TGTGCCAGCTCACCAGGGCAGGGACCCCTCCAGCAGTACTTC. It yields the protein CASSPGQGPLQQYF.